One T cell receptor (beta chain) is described in this entry. The record originates from a study of blood T cell repertoires in COVID-19. This CDR3 spans 14 amino acids. Germline V lookup: CDR1 LGHDT, CDR2 YNNKEL (reference sequence). Deletions cut 3 bases from V and 1 base from J, with 7 bases between. TCRdb's copy holds only in-frame clones and misses some; the assay was immunoSEQ multiplex PCR. The table records roughly 380,000 clones, less than 90% of them present only once. Sequencing was carried out using PBMCs or T cells enriched from blood (not recorded which). The rearrangement joins TRBV3-1 (or the pseudogene TRBV3-2) to TRBJ1-3, with no clear D. The source of this sequence is a woman aged 25 to 39 who had recovered from COVID-19. The CDR3 region has the DNA TGTGCCAGCAGCCAGTTATATTCTGGAAACACCATATATTTT. Translated, it gives CASSQLYSGNTIYF.